Listed below are T cell receptor beta chains from one sample, sequenced in a study of cytomegalovirus exposure and HLA in healthy donors. The assay was immunoSEQ multiplex PCR, and TCRdb's table has in-frame clones only and misses some. This table holds roughly 100,000 clones, nearly 80% found once. The sample taken for sequencing was PBMCs. These receptors were taken from a woman between 35 and 50 years old in good health and CMV-seronegative. Each CDR3 is given with its conserved first and last residue. The D gene is left open where the match is weak. Expanded clones are given a class, and other clones once, few, many or no size at all.

J gene,clone size,V gene,D gene,CDR3 protein,CDR3 DNA
TRBJ1-2,NA,TRBV27,NA,CASSFDHRVGYTF,TGTGCCAGCAGCTTCGACCACAGGGTTGGCTACACCTTC
TRBJ2-1,NA,TRBV19,NA,CASSPSRESLSYNEQFF,TGTGCCAGTAGTCCTAGCCGGGAGAGCCTGTCCTACAATGAGCAGTTCTTC
TRBJ2-6,NA,TRBV2,NA,CASSELSGANVLTF,TGTGCCAGCAGTGAACTCTCTGGGGCCAACGTCCTGACTTTC
TRBJ1-2,NA,TRBV6-5,NA,CASSTRQTGYTF,TGTGCCAGCAGTACCCGACAGACTGGCTACACCTTC
TRBJ1-5,NA,TRBV7-9,NA,CASSIDSSNQPQHF,TGTGCCAGCAGCATCGACAGTAGCAATCAGCCCCAGCATTTT
TRBJ2-7,NA,TRBV27,NA,CASSLSGPARQYF,TGTGCCAGCAGTTTATCGGGGCCCGCTAGGCAGTACTTC
TRBJ2-7,few,TRBV12-5,TRBD1,CASGPDRGGEQYF,TGTGCTAGTGGCCCGGACAGGGGAGGCGAGCAGTACTTC
TRBJ2-5,NA,TRBV27,NA,CASSRGETQYF,TGTGCCAGCAGTAGGGGTGAGACCCAGTACTTC
TRBJ2-6,NA,TRBV7-8,TRBD1,CASSLEGTGVSGANVLTF,TGTGCCAGCAGCTTAGAAGGGACAGGGGTCTCTGGGGCCAACGTCCTGACTTTC
TRBJ1-1,once,TRBV2,NA,CASNARMNTEAFF,TGTGCCAGCAACGCGAGAATGAACACTGAAGCTTTCTTT
TRBJ1-6,NA,TRBV5-1,NA,CASSEDPGNFSPLHF,TGCGCCAGCAGCGAGGACCCAGGGAATTTTTCACCCCTCCACTTT
TRBJ2-7,NA,TRBV29-1,NA,CSYHSGAYEQYF,TGCAGCTACCATTCAGGGGCCTACGAGCAGTACTTC
TRBJ2-6,NA,TRBV28,NA,CASLSREPSGANVLTF,TGTGCCAGCCTCTCCAGGGAACCCTCTGGGGCCAACGTCCTGACTTTC
TRBJ2-7,NA,TRBV14,NA,CASSQRSGAISYEQYF,TGTGCCAGCAGCCAAAGGAGCGGTGCTATCTCCTACGAGCAGTACTTC
TRBJ2-5,NA,TRBV4-3,TRBD2,CASSQDWGASGRETQYF,TGCGCCAGCAGCCAAGATTGGGGGGCTAGCGGGAGGGAGACCCAGTACTTC
TRBJ1-2,NA,TRBV2,NA,CASRERPPSHYGYPF,TGTGCCAGCAGGGAGCGACCTCCGAGTCACTATGGCTACCCCTTC
TRBJ2-3,once,TRBV5-1,NA,CASSLRGISKDTQYF,TGCGCCAGCAGCTTGCGGGGGATTAGCAAGGATACGCAGTATTTT
TRBJ2-2,NA,TRBV4-3,NA,CASSQVGGRINTGELFF,TGCGCCAGCAGCCAAGTGGGGGGACGTATCAACACCGGGGAGCTGTTTTTT
TRBJ1-1,NA,TRBV6-1,TRBD1,CASRTQGAATEAFF,TGTGCCAGCAGGACACAGGGGGCGGCCACTGAAGCTTTCTTT
TRBJ2-7,NA,TRBV27,NA,CASSLMGLPYEQYF,TGTGCCAGCAGTTTGATGGGGCTCCCCTACGAGCAGTACTTC
TRBJ2-7,once,TRBV9,TRBD2,CASSALAGGSYEQYF,TGTGCCAGCAGCGCCCTAGCGGGGGGTTCCTACGAGCAGTACTTC
TRBJ2-3,NA,TRBV11-2,TRBD2,CASSSAGRTDTQYF,TGTGCCAGCAGCTCAGCGGGGCGCACAGATACGCAGTATTTT
TRBJ2-7,NA,TRBV10-3,NA,CAISRGGDATGEQYF,TGTGCCATCAGTCGGGGAGGAGATGCCACGGGCGAGCAGTACTTC
TRBJ2-1,NA,TRBV19,TRBD2,CASRDEGREAGEQFF,TGTGCCAGTAGAGATGAAGGGCGGGAGGCGGGGGAGCAGTTCTTC
TRBJ2-7,NA,TRBV29-1,TRBD2,CSVGTGRVYEQYF,TGCAGCGTTGGGACGGGGAGGGTTTACGAGCAGTACTTC
TRBJ2-7,NA,TRBV2,NA,CASRGWVRDTFF,TGTGCCAGCAGGGGATGGGTCAGGGACACCTTCTTC
TRBJ1-2,NA,TRBV27,NA,CASSPREDYGYTF,TGTGCCAGCAGTCCCCGGGAGGACTATGGCTACACCTTC
TRBJ1-2,few,TRBV7-8,NA,CASSLVQGGYNYGYTF,TGTGCCAGCAGCTTAGTTCAAGGAGGCTATAACTATGGCTACACCTTC
TRBJ2-3,NA,TRBV19,TRBD2,CASSKSGTYTDTQYF,TGTGCCAGTAGTAAAAGCGGGACCTACACAGATACGCAGTATTTT
TRBJ2-7,NA,TRBV5-1,NA,CASSLGGQINQYF,TGCGCCAGCAGCTTGGGCGGTCAAATTAACCAGTACTTC
TRBJ2-1,NA,TRBV10-3,TRBD2,CAISAGQAGTSGHNEQFF,TGTGCCATCAGTGCCGGACAGGCCGGGACTAGCGGCCACAATGAGCAGTTCTTC
TRBJ2-4,NA,TRBV28,TRBD1,CASSPGGQGYF,TGTGCCAGCAGTCCCGGGGGACAGGGATACTTC
TRBJ2-7,NA,TRBV23-1,NA,CASSTKGGEDSRKDIHYEQYF,TGCGCCAGCAGTACTAAAGGAGGAGAGGACAGTCGAAAAGATATCCATTACGAGCAGTACTTC
TRBJ1-2,NA,TRBV18,NA,CASSDVRGRDYGYTF,TGTGCCAGCTCAGACGTCAGGGGCAGGGACTATGGCTACACCTTC
TRBJ2-7,NA,TRBV14,NA,CASSPRLSYEQYF,TGTGCCAGCAGCCCGCGTCTCTCCTACGAGCAGTACTTC
TRBJ1-4,NA,TRBV10-3,NA,CAISVQGGEKLFF,TGTGCCATCAGTGTCCAGGGTGGGGAAAAACTGTTTTTT
TRBJ2-2,NA,TRBV5-6,TRBD1,CASSPWTGGTGELFF,TGTGCCAGCAGCCCGTGGACAGGGGGCACCGGGGAGCTGTTTTTT
TRBJ2-5,NA,TRBV6-1,TRBD2,CASSVSSTSGKETQYF,TGTGCCAGCAGTGTTAGCAGTACGAGCGGGAAGGAGACCCAGTACTTC
TRBJ2-7,NA,TRBV6-1,TRBD1,CASSYRTGEYEQYF,TGTGCCAGCAGTTATAGGACAGGGGAATACGAGCAGTACTTC
TRBJ1-2,NA,TRBV7-9,NA,CASSFTPYGYTF,TGTGCCAGCAGCTTCACTCCTTATGGCTACACCTTC
TRBJ2-7,NA,TRBV4-1,NA,CASSQDRVRQYF,TGCGCCAGCAGCCAAGACCGGGTCCGGCAGTACTTC
TRBJ2-1,NA,TRBV6-1,NA,CASKAESSYNEQFF,TGTGCCAGCAAAGCGGAAAGCTCCTACAATGAGCAGTTCTTC
TRBJ2-6,NA,TRBV5-1,TRBD2,CASSFEPAGVGSGANVLTF,TGCGCCAGCAGCTTTGAACCAGCGGGAGTAGGGTCCGGGGCCAACGTCCTGACTTTC
TRBJ1-3,NA,TRBV29-1,NA,CSVCEGAGKTIYF,TGCAGCGTGTGTGAAGGGGCGGGAAAGACCATATATTTT
TRBJ2-6,many,TRBV2,NA,CASSDSMGANVLTF,TGTGCCAGCAGTGATTCTATGGGGGCCAACGTCCTGACTTTC
TRBJ2-7,NA,TRBV30,TRBD2,CAWNPLAGSNQYF,TGTGCCTGGAACCCCCTAGCGGGTTCGAATCAGTACTTC
TRBJ2-7,NA,TRBV7-9,NA,CASSLTGHLGEQYF,TGTGCCAGCAGCTTGACGGGACACCTGGGTGAGCAGTACTTC